The sequence of this TCR beta chain was determined in a study of blood T cell repertoires in COVID-19. The wider study: Sites in the United States, Italy and Spain provided acute and convalescent COVID-19 samples. Sources were T cells, B-cell-depleted T cells, or PBMCs; the material itself was cDNA or gDNA.

CDR3 size: 16 residues. With 0 bases removed from V and 5 bases from J, the gap between germline ends came to 14 bases. Per the germline V gene, CDR1 is MNHEY and CDR2 is SMNVEV (reference sequence). As processed by the authors: Cell counts per sample came from amplifying reference gene primers. The table came from immunoSEQ multiplex PCR; TCRdb's copy has only in-frame clones and leaves some out. V, J and clone size are taken as reported in that table, and D and trimming were inferred from the DNA itself. The sample lists about 170,000 clones; just under 85% were seen once. Patients from Seattle were sampled longitudinally, starting during active infection.

This TCR came from a woman of 80 years or more with COVID-19, enrolled during active disease. Material for sequencing was peripheral blood. This chain joins TRBV27 and TRBJ1-5, with D hard to call. The CDR3 nucleotides read TGTGCCAGCAGTTTATCGGGGAGGGCCGCTTATCAGCCCCAGCATTTT. Protein: CASSLSGRAAYQPQHF.